These 15 T cell receptor beta chains originate from one sample sequenced in a study of response to subunit inactivated influenza vaccine. TCRdb reanalysed the RT-PCR reads using MiXCR and keeps one entry per CDR3 protein. The table has about 700,000 distinct CDR3 sequences, about 15% seen once; the top ten hold 5.5% to 7%. Sequenced material: PBMCs from blood, taken around 15 days before vaccination. Receptor source: a man aged 50-60 years who received an inactivated influenza vaccine.

This clonotype was seen a few times. The V gene is TRBV6-2 or TRBV6-3, the J gene TRBJ2-3; D is ambiguous. Deletions cut 8 bases from V and 7 bases from J, with 10 bases between. The CDR3 totals 11 residues. In germline, CDR1 is MNHEY, CDR2 SVGEGT. CDR3 protein: CASGRQNTQYF. The CDR3 nucleotides read TGTGCCAGCGGACGACAAAATACGCAGTATTTT.

This clonotype was counted ten times or more. V and J are TRBV28 and TRBJ2-3; D is unclear. CDR1 is MDHEN and CDR2 is SYDVKM in the germline V gene. This CDR3 is 13 amino acids long. V was shortened by 6 bases and J by 2 bases, with 9 bases between the two germline ends. CDR3 sequence (DNA): TGTGCCAGCAGAAGGCGGAACACAGATACGCAGTATTTT. Its translation is CASRRRNTDTQYF.

The table lists this clonotype with many counts. The V and J genes are TRBV4-2 and TRBJ1-6; 10 bases match TRBD1. Germline lookup yields CDR1 LGHNA and CDR2 YNFKEQ. Losses at the gene ends were 4 bases for V and 11 bases for J; bases not matched to a gene: 5. The CDR3 totals 14 residues. CDR3 sequence reads: CASSLGTGETPLHF. As DNA, the CDR3 is TGTGCCAGCAGCCTTGGGACAGGGGAGACACCCCTCCACTTT.

The rearrangement links TRBV24-1 to TRBJ2-7; 9 positions match TRBD1. J gave up 6 bases and V 9 bases, and 11 bases lay outside the gene matches. Germline CDR1 KGHDR, CDR2 SFDVKD. CDR3 length equals 14 residues. CDR3 sequence reads: CATGPGTGTSEQYF. The CDR3 DNA is TGTGCCACCGGTCCCGGGACAGGGACCTCCGAGCAGTACTTC.

The J gene is TRBJ2-2, the V gene TRBV10-2; 9 bases map to TRBD1. V lost 6 bases and J lost 5; bases outside the gene matches: 16. There are 18 residues in the CDR3. Germline V gene lookup returns CDR1 WSHSY and CDR2 SAAADI. CDR3 DNA sequence: TGCGCCAGCAGGGCAACCGGGACAGGGATAATAGAAACCGGGGAGCTGTTTTTT. Translation gives CASRATGTGIIETGELFF.

The chain carries TRBV20-1 and TRBJ2-2, with D hard to call. Germline assignment: CDR1 DFQATT and CDR2 SNEGSKA (reference sequence). This CDR3 has 12 amino acids. The V gene lost 4 bases and the J gene lost 6 bases, with 9 bases spanning the gap. For the CDR3, the DNA is TGCAGTGCTATACCTAACTCCGGGGAGCTGTTTTTT. Its protein product is CSAIPNSGELFF.

V usage is TRBV5-6 and J usage is TRBJ2-3, with 8 bases that match TRBD1. CDR1 is SGHDT and CDR2 is YYEEEE in the germline V gene. J was trimmed by 4 bases and V by 2 bases; bases with no gene match: 3. This CDR3 comprises 14 residues. In DNA, the CDR3 is TGTGCCAGCAGCTTTCAACAGGGGGCAGATACGCAGTATTTT. This gives the protein CASSFQQGADTQYF. Supplemented by reference TRBV5-6 and TRBJ2-3, the full variable domain reads DAGVTQSPTHLIKTRGQQVTLRCSPKSGHDTVSWYQQALGQGPQFIFQYYEEEERQRGNFPDRFSGHQFPNYSSELNVNALLLGDSALYLCASSFQQGADTQYFGPGTRLTVL.

This clonotype showed up many times. The chain combines TRBV12-3 or TRBV12-4 with TRBJ1-1; 8 bases are a match to TRBD1. Losses at the gene ends were 2 bases for V and 3 bases for J; bases not matched to a gene: 2. The CDR3 contains 14 residues. The DNA of the CDR3 is TGTGCCAGCAGTTTACGACAGGGGTACACTGAAGCTTTCTTT. Translation: CASSLRQGYTEAFF.

V usage is TRBV6-5 and J usage is TRBJ2-3; 7 positions match TRBD1. The J segment lost 1 base and the V segment lost 5 bases, leaving 6 bases of the junction unmatched. Germline CDR1 and CDR2: MNHEY and SVGAGI. This CDR3 has 15 amino acids. The CDR3: CASSNRGWGTDTQYF. The CDR3 bases are TGTGCCAGCAGTAACAGGGGCTGGGGCACAGATACGCAGTATTTT.

This clonotype has just a few counts. The V and J genes are TRBV28 and TRBJ2-2; 8 positions match TRBD1. Germline lookup yields CDR1 MDHEN and CDR2 SYDVKM. V lost 8 bases, J lost 5 bases, and 10 bases stayed unmatched. The CDR3 runs to 15 residues. The CDR3 DNA is TGTGCCAGCCGGACAGGGAGTCAATTAACCGGGGAGCTGTTTTTT. Protein: CASRTGSQLTGELFF.

This clonotype was detected a few times. The CDR3 spells CSAFPFSSGGYEQYF. CDR3 DNA: TGCAGTGCTTTCCCCTTCAGTAGCGGGGGCTACGAGCAGTACTTC. The chain links TRBV20-1 to TRBJ2-7; 9 nucleotides agree with TRBD2. J gave up 3 bases and V 5 bases, and 11 bases lay outside the gene matches. The CDR3 sequence is 15 residues long. CDR1 is DFQATT and CDR2 is SNEGSKA in the germline V gene (reference sequence).

This clonotype was seen more than once but under ten times. The rearrangement links TRBV20-1 to TRBJ2-5; D is perhaps TRBD2 (6 bases). CDR1 is DFQATT and CDR2 is SNEGSKA in the germline V gene (reference sequence). The V end was cut by 3 bases, the J end by 2 bases, with 13 bases between. The CDR3 loop spans 14 amino acids. CDR3 region: CSASRGTLQETQYF. CDR3 DNA sequence: TGCAGTGCTAGCAGAGGGACTTTACAAGAGACCCAGTACTTC.

The J gene is TRBJ2-7, the V gene TRBV3-1, with 10 nucleotides matching TRBD1. V gave up 3 bases and J gave up 0 bases; unmatched junction bases: 5. The germline V gene has CDR1 LGHDT and CDR2 YNNKEL (reference sequence). CDR3 length: 16 amino acids. The CDR3 reads CASSQTGGQNSYEQYF. CDR3 sequence (DNA): TGTGCCAGCAGCCAGACAGGGGGCCAAAACTCCTACGAGCAGTACTTC.

This chain links TRBV6-5 with TRBJ2-1, with TRBD2 matching 7 bases. V shed 2 bases and J 9 bases; nucleotides not matched to a gene: 10. Germline CDR1 is MNHEY and CDR2 is SVGAGI. This CDR3 has 15 amino acids. The CDR3 is CASSYGPGGDGEQFF. For the CDR3, the DNA is TGTGCCAGCAGTTACGGGCCGGGAGGCGATGGTGAGCAGTTCTTC.

This clonotype was counted between two and nine times. The rearrangement links TRBV7-9 to TRBJ2-6; TRBD2 aligns across 14 bases. CDR3 length: 17 residues. V gave up 5 bases and J gave up 2 bases; unmatched junction bases: 2. Germline lookup yields CDR1 SEHNR and CDR2 FQNEAQ (reference sequence). As DNA, the CDR3 is TGTGCCAGCAGCCGGGGACTAGCGGGAGCTGGGGCCAACGTCCTGACTTTC. Its translation: CASSRGLAGAGANVLTF.